This T cell receptor beta chain was captured in a study of T cell changes during pregnancy in multiple sclerosis. Method: immunoSEQ multiplex PCR; TCRdb's copy keeps in-frame clones and lacks some. Of about 66,000 clones in the sample, 90% were seen once. The junction had 12 bases not matched to a gene; V was cut back by 2 bases and J by 0 bases. Germline CDR1 and CDR2: GTSNPN and SVGIG (reference sequence). CDR3 length: 18 amino acids. The origin of this receptor is a female donor with multiple sclerosis, enrolled in a pregnancy study. The input for sequencing was peripheral blood, taken in the third trimester of pregnancy. This chain links TRBV30 with TRBJ1-5, with 8 bases identical to TRBD1. CDR3: CAWSSGQGGPYSNQPQHF. The CDR3 region has the DNA TGTGCCTGGAGTTCCGGACAGGGCGGCCCATATAGCAATCAGCCCCAGCATTTT.